The 25 T cell receptor beta chains below come from one sample, sequenced in a study of blood T cell repertoires in COVID-19. Generated by immunoSEQ multiplex PCR, the TCRdb table keeps only in-frame clones and is missing some. The sample holds hundreds of thousands of clones, around 90% seen once. The sequencing sample was made of PBMCs or T cells enriched from blood (not recorded which). The receptors were gathered from a man in his sixties who had recovered from COVID-19.

Regarding this clone: This sample also contains other DNA sequences that code for the same CDR3. The chain uses TRBV10-2 and TRBJ2-1; the match to TRBD2 covers 7 bases. The V gene end was trimmed by 4 bases and the J gene end by 4 bases; junction bases not matched to a gene: 25. Germline values: CDR1 WSHSY, CDR2 SAAADI. The CDR3 totals 21 residues. The CDR3 nucleotides read TGCGCCAGCAGTGCGCTAGCGGAAGTCTTGGTTGGGAGTCCCCGTTACAATGAGCAGTTCTTC. Translation gives CASSALAEVLVGSPRYNEQFF.

The rearrangement links TRBV29-1 to TRBJ1-2, with 7 bases identical to TRBD1. Trimming removed 3 bases from V and 2 bases from J; junction bases left unmatched: 0. Germline assignment: CDR1 SQVTM and CDR2 ANQGSEA. This CDR3 comprises 12 residues. The CDR3 bases are TGCAGCGTTGAGACAGGGAACTATGGCTACACCTTC. Translating it yields CSVETGNYGYTF.

The chain combines TRBV3-1 (or the pseudogene TRBV3-2) with TRBJ2-7; TRBD1 is a possible D gene (6 bases). Trimming took 3 bases from V and 7 from J, leaving 13 bases between them. This CDR3 is built from 13 residues. CDR1 is LGHDT, CDR2 YNNKEL, per germline (reference sequence). The CDR3 here is CASSQQGGLEQYF. The CDR3 DNA follows: TGTGCCAGCAGCCAGCAAGGGGGTTTGGAGCAGTACTTC.

The chain uses TRBV2 and TRBJ1-1, with D perhaps TRBD1 (5 bases). Germline loops: CDR1 SNHLY, CDR2 FYNNEI. With 4 bases removed from V and 5 bases from J, the gap between germline ends came to 11 bases. The CDR3 runs 13 residues. CDR3 DNA: TGTGCCAGCAGTGGACAGTATAGAACTGAAGCTTTCTTT. Protein: CASSGQYRTEAFF.

The chain recombines TRBV7-6 with TRBJ2-5; 11 positions match TRBD2. Germline-derived CDR1 and CDR2 are SGHVS and FNYEAQ. Losses at the gene ends were 6 bases for V and 7 bases for J; bases not matched to a gene: 13. The CDR3 consists of 16 residues. Here the CDR3 reads CASSPTGTSGWGTQYF. DNA for the CDR3: TGTGCCAGCAGTCCTACCGGGACTAGCGGCTGGGGGACCCAGTACTTC.

V and J are TRBV3-1 (or the pseudogene TRBV3-2) and TRBJ1-2, with 8 bases aligning to TRBD1. CDR3 length: 14 amino acids. Germline CDR1 reads LGHDT; CDR2 reads YNNKEL (reference sequence). The V and J ends lost 3 bases and 5 bases, in that order; junction bases with no gene match: 5. CDR3 region: CASSHIGTGYGYTF. DNA of the CDR3: TGTGCCAGCAGCCATATAGGGACAGGATATGGCTACACCTTC.

The CDR3 protein is CASSHGFRDRFYNEQFF. The CDR3 coding sequence is TGTGCCAGCAGCCACGGGTTCCGGGACAGGTTCTACAATGAGCAGTTCTTC. The V and J genes are TRBV3-1 (or the pseudogene TRBV3-2) and TRBJ2-1; TRBD1 matches at 8 bases. This CDR3 spans 17 amino acids. The germline CDR1 and CDR2 sequences are LGHDT and YNNKEL (reference sequence). V lost 3 bases and J lost 3; bases outside the gene matches: 10.

This clone has only a few counts. The J gene is TRBJ1-4, the V gene TRBV7-9; TRBD1 agrees at 9 bases. In germline, CDR1 is SEHNR, CDR2 FQNEAQ (reference sequence). The CDR3 loop spans 17 amino acids. The J segment lost 8 bases and the V segment lost 4 bases, leaving 14 bases of the junction unmatched. CDR3 sequence (DNA): TGTGCCAGCAGCTCCTGGACAGGGGACGTCTTGGGGGAAAAACTGTTTTTT. It yields the protein CASSSWTGDVLGEKLFF.

The rearrangement links TRBV7-2 to TRBJ2-7; 7 bases map to TRBD1. V dropped 3 bases and J dropped 2; count of bases not matched to a gene: 7. Germline V gives CDR1 SGHTA, CDR2 FQGNSA. This CDR3 is built from 15 residues. The CDR3 region is CASSLVPGGPYEQYF. Written as DNA, the CDR3 is TGTGCCAGCAGCTTGGTCCCAGGGGGTCCCTACGAGCAGTACTTC.

This clone was recorded only once. The sample carries other DNA sequences with the same CDR3. V gene TRBV5-4 combines with J gene TRBJ1-3, with a tentative D call TRBD1 (5 bases). Deletions cut 1 base from V and 0 bases from J, with 5 bases between. This CDR3 has 14 amino acids. Germline-derived CDR1 and CDR2 are SGHNT and YYREEE (reference sequence). The CDR3 spells CASSLRGSGNTIYF. DNA for the CDR3: TGTGCCAGCAGCTTGAGGGGCTCTGGAAACACCATATATTTT.

This sequence joins TRBV5-1 and TRBJ2-2, with D possibly matching TRBD2 (7 bases). The germline V gene encodes CDR1 SGHRS and CDR2 YFSETQ. The CDR3 consists of 17 residues. The germline V and J ends were trimmed by 2 bases and 0 bases, with 14 bases remaining between them. CDR3 coding DNA: TGCGCCAGCAGCTTCCGCGGGGGCCACTCGAACACCGGGGAGCTGTTTTTT. This sequence encodes CASSFRGGHSNTGELFF.

The chain employs TRBV5-1 and TRBJ1-3, with D possibly matching TRBD1 (6 bases). Trimming stripped 2 bases from V and 0 bases from J, with 12 bases between. This CDR3 contains 16 residues. The germline V gene has CDR1 SGHRS and CDR2 YFSETQ. The CDR3 loop reads CASSLLQGVSGNTIYF. The CDR3 DNA reads as TGCGCCAGCAGCTTACTACAGGGAGTCTCTGGAAACACCATATATTTT.

The CDR3 loop reads CASSFPEGEEAFF. The CDR3 nucleotides are TGTGCCAGCAGTTTCCCCGAAGGGGAAGAAGCTTTCTTT. The chain uses TRBV28 and TRBJ1-1, with a tentative D call TRBD1 (5 bases). Germline-derived CDR1 and CDR2 are MDHEN and SYDVKM. The V and J ends lost 3 bases and 8 bases respectively, with 13 bases between them. CDR3 length: 13 amino acids.

The chain joins TRBV25-1 to TRBJ1-2, with a possible D match to TRBD1 (6 bases). The CDR3 extends over 12 amino acids. The germline V gene encodes CDR1 MGHDK and CDR2 SYGVNS. Between the trimmed V and J ends, which lost 2 bases and 13 bases, there was a span of 14 bases. Here the CDR3 DNA reads TGTGCCAGCAGTGAAGGGGGGGCGGCAAGCACCTTC. Amino acid sequence: CASSEGGAASTF.

The rearrangement links TRBV9 to TRBJ1-6, with 9 bases lining up with TRBD1. Germline V gene lookup returns CDR1 SGDLS and CDR2 YYNGEE. Trimming removed 1 base from V and 8 bases from J; junction bases left unmatched: 10. CDR3 length: 17 amino acids. The CDR3, as DNA: TGTGCCAGCAGCGTAAATTCTTGGGGACAGGGCGATTCACCCCTCCACTTT. Its protein product is CASSVNSWGQGDSPLHF.

This clone was seen a handful of times. This CDR3 is also generated by other DNA sequences in the sample. The chain recombines TRBV18 with TRBJ1-5, with 8 bases aligning to TRBD1. Germline CDR1 KGHSH, CDR2 LQKENI. V was clipped by 3 bases and J by 4 bases; unmatched bases: 2. The CDR3 extends over 14 amino acids. The CDR3 reads CASSPRQGNQPQHF. Here the CDR3 DNA reads TGTGCCAGCTCACCCCGACAGGGGAATCAGCCCCAGCATTTT.

This chain joins TRBV11-2 and TRBJ1-1, with D perhaps TRBD1 (6 bases). Germline V lookup: CDR1 SGHAT, CDR2 FQNNGV. V dropped 1 base and J dropped 6 bases, with 12 bases sitting between them. This CDR3 region has 14 residues. The CDR3 DNA reads TGTGCCAGCAGCTTAGGTTTGCAGGGGCCTGAAGCTTTCTTT. This translates into CASSLGLQGPEAFF.

CDR3 nucleotides: TGTGCCAGCAGCTTGGTTGTATTGACTGTGGCTAATGAAAAACTGTTTTTT. This codes for CASSLVVLTVANEKLFF. The chain is built from TRBV5-8 and TRBJ1-4; no reliable D call. Per the germline V gene, CDR1 is SGHTS and CDR2 is YDEGEE. CDR3 size: 17 residues. V lost 0 bases and J 3 bases, leaving 15 bases between the germline ends.

This chain joins TRBV3-1 (or the pseudogene TRBV3-2) and TRBJ2-7; 8 nucleotides agree with TRBD1. The V and J ends lost 4 bases and 2 bases, in that order; junction bases with no gene match: 10. There are 16 residues in the CDR3. Germline V CDR1 and CDR2: LGHDT, YNNKEL (reference sequence). The CDR3 spells CASSPLTGASTYEQYF. In DNA form, the CDR3 reads TGTGCCAGCAGCCCGTTGACAGGGGCCAGTACCTACGAGCAGTACTTC.

CDR3 protein: CASTAGYTDTQYF. The CDR3 coding sequence is TGTGCCAGTACGGCGGGATACACAGATACGCAGTATTTT. This chain joins TRBV19 and TRBJ2-3; possibly TRBD2 for D (6 bases). Germline values: CDR1 LNHDA, CDR2 SQIVND (reference sequence). Trimming took off 7 bases at V and 2 bases at J, with 10 bases between the two ends. The CDR3 is 13 residues long.

The chain recombines TRBV5-6 with TRBJ2-7, with D unresolved. The CDR3 is 12 residues long. V lost 0 bases, J lost 9 bases, and 10 bases lay in between. Germline V lookup: CDR1 SGHDT, CDR2 YYEEEE. CDR3 sequence: CASSLDLAGQYF. Here the CDR3 DNA reads TGTGCCAGCAGCTTGGACTTGGCAGGGCAGTACTTC.

This clone was detected a few times. In DNA form, the CDR3 reads TGTGCCATCGGACGGGGAAATCAGCCCCAGCATTTT. As protein: CAIGRGNQPQHF. This chain links TRBV19 with TRBJ1-5, with D hard to call. In germline, CDR1 is LNHDA, CDR2 SQIVND (reference sequence). This CDR3 comprises 12 residues. V lost 10 bases, J lost 4 bases, and 11 bases lay in between.

The chain is built from TRBV3-1 (or the pseudogene TRBV3-2) and TRBJ1-1, with D tentatively TRBD1 (5 bases). Germline V lookup: CDR1 LGHDT, CDR2 YNNKEL (reference sequence). V lost 1 base, J lost 4 bases, and 10 bases lay in between. The CDR3 runs 14 residues. CDR3 sequence reads: CASSQGGMGTEAFF. CDR3 nucleotides: TGTGCCAGCAGCCAAGGGGGCATGGGCACTGAAGCTTTCTTT.

The chain employs TRBV28 and TRBJ2-3; 7 nucleotides match TRBD1. The ends lost 8 bases at V and 4 bases at J; junction bases unmatched: 6. This CDR3 spans 13 amino acids. In germline, CDR1 is MDHEN, CDR2 SYDVKM. The DNA for the CDR3 is TGTGCCAGCGACCAAGGGGGCCCAGATACGCAGTATTTT. Its translation: CASDQGGPDTQYF.

CDR3 loop: CASSEPGQGATWGYTF. The DNA for the CDR3 is TGTGCCAGCAGTGAACCAGGGCAGGGGGCAACGTGGGGCTACACCTTC. V usage is TRBV6-1 and J usage is TRBJ1-2; 8 bases are a match to TRBD1. After removal of 2 bases from V and 8 bases from J, the junction contained 13 bases not matched to a gene. Germline assignment: CDR1 MNHNS and CDR2 SASEGT. CDR3 size: 16 residues.